The subject of this entry is one T cell receptor (beta chain). Its antigen is unknown. This specimen belongs to a study of OX40 agonist ivuxolimab in advanced cancers. Study overall: Patients received the agonistic anti-OX40 (CD134) antibody ivuxolimab. Partial response was recorded in three patients: one hepatocellular carcinoma and two cutaneous melanoma cases. Regarding the study as a whole: CD8+ T cells showed, on average, more clonal expansion than CD4+ cells. Among some nonresponders, normalized T-cell clonal expansion was also low.

Profiled with immunoSEQ multiplex PCR; TCRdb holds only in-frame clones, not every one. This repertoire shows tens of thousands of clones, 65% to 90% found once; its top ten account for 1.9%. The sequence was obtained from an adult with an advanced solid tumor such as melanoma, head and neck, liver or kidney cancer. The sequencing here drew on CD4+ or CD8+ T cells sorted from blood, taken in a trial of the OX40 agonist ivuxolimab.

The chain's CDR3 is CSGRQGAGGAEAFF. The DNA of the CDR3 is TGCAGCGGCCGTCAGGGGGCGGGAGGGGCTGAAGCTTTCTTT. The chain combines TRBV29-1 with TRBJ1-1; TRBD1 aligns across 8 bases. Germline lookup yields CDR1 SQVTM and CDR2 ANQGSEA. This CDR3 has 14 amino acids. The ends lost 7 bases at V and 6 bases at J; junction bases unmatched: 13.